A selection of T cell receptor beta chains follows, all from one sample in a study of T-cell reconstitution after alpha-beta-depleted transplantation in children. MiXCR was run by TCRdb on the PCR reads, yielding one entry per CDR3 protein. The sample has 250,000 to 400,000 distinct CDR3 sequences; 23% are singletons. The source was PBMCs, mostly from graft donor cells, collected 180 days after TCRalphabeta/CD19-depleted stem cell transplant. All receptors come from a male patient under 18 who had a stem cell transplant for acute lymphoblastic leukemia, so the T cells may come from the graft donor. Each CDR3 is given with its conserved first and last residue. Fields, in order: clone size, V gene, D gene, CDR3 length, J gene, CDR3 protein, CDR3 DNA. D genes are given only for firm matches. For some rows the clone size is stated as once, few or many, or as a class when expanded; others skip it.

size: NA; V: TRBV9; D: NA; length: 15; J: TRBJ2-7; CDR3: CASSVEGNGVSEQYF; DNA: TGTGCCAGCAGCGTAGAGGGAAACGGAGTGTCGGAGCAGTACTTC
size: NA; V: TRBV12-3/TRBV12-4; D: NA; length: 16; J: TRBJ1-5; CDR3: CASTPGAGYSNQPRHF; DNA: TGTGCCAGCACCCCTGGGGCAGGCTATAGCAATCAGCCCCGGCATTTT
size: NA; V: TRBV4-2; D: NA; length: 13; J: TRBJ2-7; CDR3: CASSQGSGVEQYF; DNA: TGTGCCAGCAGCCAAGGTTCAGGAGTCGAGCAGTACTTC
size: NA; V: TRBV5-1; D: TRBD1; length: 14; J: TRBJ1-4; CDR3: CASSFGQGGEKLFF; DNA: TGCGCCAGCAGCTTTGGACAGGGAGGTGAAAAACTGTTTTTT
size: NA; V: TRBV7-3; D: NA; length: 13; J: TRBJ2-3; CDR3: CASSFGPPDTQYF; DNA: TGTGCCAGCAGCTTCGGCCCCCCAGATACGCAGTATTTT
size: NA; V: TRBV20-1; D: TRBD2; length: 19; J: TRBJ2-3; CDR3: CSARWRTSGRGGRTATQYF; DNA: TGCAGTGCTAGGTGGAGGACTAGCGGGAGGGGAGGGCGCACGGCTACGCAGTATTTT
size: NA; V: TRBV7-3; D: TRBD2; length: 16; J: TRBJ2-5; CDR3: CASSLTRDYIQETQYF; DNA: TGTGCCAGCAGCTTAACCCGGGACTACATCCAAGAGACCCAGTACTTC
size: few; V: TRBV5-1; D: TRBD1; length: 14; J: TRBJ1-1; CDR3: CASSLISGGTEAFF; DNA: TGCGCCAGCAGCTTGATTTCAGGGGGCACTGAAGCTTTCTTT
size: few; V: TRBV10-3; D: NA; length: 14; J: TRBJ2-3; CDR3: CAISESPSEDTQYF; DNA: TGTGCCATCAGTGAGTCCCCTAGTGAAGATACGCAGTATTTT
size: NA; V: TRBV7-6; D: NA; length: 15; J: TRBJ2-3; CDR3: CASSPGGIGPDTQYF; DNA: TGTGCCAGCAGCCCAGGAGGTATAGGCCCAGATACGCAGTATTTT
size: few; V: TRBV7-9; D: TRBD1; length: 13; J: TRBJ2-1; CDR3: CASRRQGFYEQFF; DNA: TGTGCCAGCAGGCGACAGGGGTTTTATGAGCAGTTCTTC
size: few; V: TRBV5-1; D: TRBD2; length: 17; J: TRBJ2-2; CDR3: CASSSPSGRAFAGELFF; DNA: TGCGCCAGCAGCTCGCCTAGCGGGAGGGCCTTTGCCGGGGAGCTGTTTTTT
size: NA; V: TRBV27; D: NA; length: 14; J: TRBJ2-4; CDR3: CASSLRAGLSIQYF; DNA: TGTGCCAGCAGTTTAAGGGCAGGGTTGAGCATTCAGTACTTC
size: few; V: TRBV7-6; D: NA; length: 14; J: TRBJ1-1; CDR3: CASSPMAFSPEAFF; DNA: TGTGCCAGCAGCCCCATGGCCTTCTCCCCTGAAGCTTTCTTT
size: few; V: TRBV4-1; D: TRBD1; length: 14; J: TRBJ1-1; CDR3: CASSQDEGTAEAFF; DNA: TGCGCCAGCAGCCAAGATGAGGGGACAGCTGAAGCTTTCTTT
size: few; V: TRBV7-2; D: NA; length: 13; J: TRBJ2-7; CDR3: CASSSTGLWEQYF; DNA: TGTGCCAGCAGCTCCACCGGGCTTTGGGAGCAGTACTTC
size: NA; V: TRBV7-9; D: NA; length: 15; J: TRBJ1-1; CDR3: CASSLRWGLGTEAFF; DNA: TGTGCCAGCAGCTTAAGGTGGGGACTCGGCACTGAAGCTTTCTTT
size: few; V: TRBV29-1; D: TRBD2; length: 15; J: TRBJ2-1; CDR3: CSVEESLAGGDEQFF; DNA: TGCAGCGTTGAAGAATCGCTAGCGGGAGGAGATGAGCAGTTCTTC
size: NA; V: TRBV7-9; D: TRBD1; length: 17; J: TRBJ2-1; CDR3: CASSLVAIQGYYNEQFF; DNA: TGTGCCAGCAGCTTAGTTGCGATACAGGGGTACTACAATGAGCAGTTCTTC
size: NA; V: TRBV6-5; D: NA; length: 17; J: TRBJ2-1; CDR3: CASSYSRSVGEYNEQFF; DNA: TGTGCCAGCAGTTACTCGCGAAGTGTGGGAGAGTACAATGAGCAGTTCTTC
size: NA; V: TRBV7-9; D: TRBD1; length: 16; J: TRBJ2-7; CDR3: CASSSRTGRNSYEQYF; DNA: TGTGCCAGCAGCTCCAGGACAGGTCGTAACTCCTACGAGCAGTACTTC
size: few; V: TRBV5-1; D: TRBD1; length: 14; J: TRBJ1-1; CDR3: CASSLGQGPTEAFF; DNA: TGCGCCAGCAGCTTGGGACAGGGGCCGACTGAAGCTTTCTTT
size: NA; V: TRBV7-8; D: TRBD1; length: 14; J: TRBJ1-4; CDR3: CASSSWGTGEKLFF; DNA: TGTGCCAGCAGCTCCTGGGGGACAGGCGAAAAACTGTTTTTT
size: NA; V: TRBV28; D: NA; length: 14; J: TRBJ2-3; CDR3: CASRPGTLTDTQYF; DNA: TGTGCCAGCAGGCCTGGGACTCTCACAGATACGCAGTATTTT
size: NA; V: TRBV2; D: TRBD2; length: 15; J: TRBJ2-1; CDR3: CASPSPDAPSGEQFF; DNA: TGTGCCAGCCCTAGCCCCGACGCCCCTAGCGGTGAGCAGTTCTTC
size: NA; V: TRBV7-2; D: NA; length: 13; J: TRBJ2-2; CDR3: CASSLQVTGELFF; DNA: TGTGCCAGCAGCTTACAGGTCACCGGGGAGCTGTTTTTT
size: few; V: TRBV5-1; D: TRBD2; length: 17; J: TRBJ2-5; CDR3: CASSLAPGLGQWETQYF; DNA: TGCGCCAGCAGCTTGGCCCCGGGACTAGGGCAATGGGAGACCCAGTACTTC
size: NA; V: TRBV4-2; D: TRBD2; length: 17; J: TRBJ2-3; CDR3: CASSQDGLAAITDTQYF; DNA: TGTGCCAGCAGCCAAGATGGACTAGCCGCAATCACAGATACGCAGTATTTT
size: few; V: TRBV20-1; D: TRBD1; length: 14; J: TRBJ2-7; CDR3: CSAPYLTGTYEQYF; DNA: TGCAGTGCTCCATACCTGACAGGGACCTACGAGCAGTACTTC
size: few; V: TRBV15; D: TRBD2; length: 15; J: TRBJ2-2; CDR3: CATSRPGLDPGELFF; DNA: TGTGCCACCAGCAGACCGGGACTAGACCCCGGGGAGCTGTTTTTT
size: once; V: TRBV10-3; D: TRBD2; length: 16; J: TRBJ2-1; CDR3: CAISGVAGGPGDEQFF; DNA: TGTGCCATCAGTGGGGTAGCGGGAGGGCCGGGCGATGAGCAGTTCTTC
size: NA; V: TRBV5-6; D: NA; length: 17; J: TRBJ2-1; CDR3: CASSLELLGFPYNEQFF; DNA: TGTGCCAGCAGCTTGGAATTATTGGGGTTTCCCTACAATGAGCAGTTCTTC
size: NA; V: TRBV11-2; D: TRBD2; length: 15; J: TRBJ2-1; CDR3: CASSSRTSGNDEQFF; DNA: TGTGCCAGCAGCTCACGGACTAGCGGGAACGATGAGCAGTTCTTC
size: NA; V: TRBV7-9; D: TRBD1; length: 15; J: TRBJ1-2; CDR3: CASSPPGQGLTGYTF; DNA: TGTGCCAGCAGCCCCCCGGGACAGGGACTCACCGGCTACACCTTC
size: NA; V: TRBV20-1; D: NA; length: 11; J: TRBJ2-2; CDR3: CSASRPGELFF; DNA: TGCAGTGCTAGTAGGCCCGGGGAGCTGTTTTTT
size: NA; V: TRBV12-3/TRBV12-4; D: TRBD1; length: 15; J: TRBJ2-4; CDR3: CASSRQGVAKNIQYF; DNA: TGTGCCAGCAGCCGACAGGGGGTAGCCAAAAACATTCAGTACTTC
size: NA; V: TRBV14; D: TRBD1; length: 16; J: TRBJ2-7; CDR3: CASSYSPGQGPYEQYF; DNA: TGTGCCAGCAGCTATTCTCCGGGACAGGGACCTTACGAGCAGTACTTC
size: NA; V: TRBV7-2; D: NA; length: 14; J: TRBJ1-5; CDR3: CASSLHGGNQPQHF; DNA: TGTGCCAGCAGCTTACACGGGGGGAATCAGCCCCAGCATTTT
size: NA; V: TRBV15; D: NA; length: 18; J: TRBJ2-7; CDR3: CATSRDRGRRKSPYEQYF; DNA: TGTGCCACCAGCAGAGATAGGGGCAGGAGGAAGTCACCCTACGAGCAGTACTTC
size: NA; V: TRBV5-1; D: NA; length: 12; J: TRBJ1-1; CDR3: CASSFEGAEAFF; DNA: TGCGCCAGCAGCTTTGAGGGGGCTGAAGCTTTCTTT
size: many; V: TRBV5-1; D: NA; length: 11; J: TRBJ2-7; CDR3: CASSMNYEQYF; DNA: TGCGCCAGCAGCATGAATTACGAGCAGTACTTC
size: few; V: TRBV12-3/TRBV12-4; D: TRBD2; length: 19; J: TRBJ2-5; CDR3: CASRGGGLAGGRYQETQYF; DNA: TGTGCCAGCAGGGGGGGAGGACTAGCGGGAGGGAGGTACCAAGAGACCCAGTACTTC
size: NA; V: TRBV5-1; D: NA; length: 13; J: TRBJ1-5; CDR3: CASRGDSNQPQHF; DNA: TGCGCCAGTAGGGGAGATAGCAATCAGCCCCAGCATTTT
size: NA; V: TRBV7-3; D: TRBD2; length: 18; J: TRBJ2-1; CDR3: CASSLNGLAGAFYNEQFF; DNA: TGTGCCAGCAGCTTAAACGGACTAGCGGGAGCCTTTTACAATGAGCAGTTCTTC
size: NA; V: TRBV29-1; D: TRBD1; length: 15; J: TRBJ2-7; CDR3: CSVEATGGPSYEQYF; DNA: TGCAGCGTTGAAGCAACAGGGGGCCCTTCCTACGAGCAGTACTTC
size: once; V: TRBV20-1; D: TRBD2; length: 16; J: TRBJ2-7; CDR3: CCANAGGAPGSYEQYF; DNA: TGCTGTGCTAACGCGGGGGGGGCCCCCGGGTCCTACGAGCAGTACTTC
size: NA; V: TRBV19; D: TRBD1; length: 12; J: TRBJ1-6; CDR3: CASRTGLRALHF; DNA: TGTGCCAGCCGGACAGGGTTAAGGGCGCTCCACTTT
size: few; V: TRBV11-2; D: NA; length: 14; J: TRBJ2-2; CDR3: CASSPDLNTGELFF; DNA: TGTGCCAGCAGCCCAGACCTGAACACCGGGGAGCTGTTTTTT
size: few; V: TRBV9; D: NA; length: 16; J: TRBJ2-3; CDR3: CASSTRLAGNTDTQYF; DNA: TGTGCCAGCAGCACCCGACTGGCTGGTAACACAGATACGCAGTATTTT
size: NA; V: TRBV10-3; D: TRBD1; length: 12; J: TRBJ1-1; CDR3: CAIRDRASQAFF; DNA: TGTGCCATCAGAGACAGGGCAAGTCAAGCTTTCTTT
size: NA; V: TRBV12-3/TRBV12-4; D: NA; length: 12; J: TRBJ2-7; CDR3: CASSFRAYEQYF; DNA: TGTGCCAGCAGTTTCAGGGCCTACGAGCAGTACTTC
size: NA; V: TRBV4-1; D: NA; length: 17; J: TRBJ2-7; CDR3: CASSQDPVTRYSYEQYF; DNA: TGCGCCAGCAGCCAAGATCCAGTGACTCGCTACTCCTACGAGCAGTACTTC
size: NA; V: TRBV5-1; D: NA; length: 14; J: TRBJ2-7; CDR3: CASSLAGAGYEQYF; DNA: TGCGCCAGCAGCTTGGCTGGGGCAGGCTACGAGCAGTACTTC
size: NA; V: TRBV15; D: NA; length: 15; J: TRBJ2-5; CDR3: CATSGEIDRAETQYF; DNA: TGTGCCACCAGCGGCGAGATAGACCGTGCCGAGACCCAGTACTTC
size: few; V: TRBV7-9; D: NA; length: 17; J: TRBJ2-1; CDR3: CASSLAGGSSSYNEQFF; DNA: TGTGCCAGCAGCTTAGCGGGGGGTTCAAGCTCCTACAATGAGCAGTTCTTC